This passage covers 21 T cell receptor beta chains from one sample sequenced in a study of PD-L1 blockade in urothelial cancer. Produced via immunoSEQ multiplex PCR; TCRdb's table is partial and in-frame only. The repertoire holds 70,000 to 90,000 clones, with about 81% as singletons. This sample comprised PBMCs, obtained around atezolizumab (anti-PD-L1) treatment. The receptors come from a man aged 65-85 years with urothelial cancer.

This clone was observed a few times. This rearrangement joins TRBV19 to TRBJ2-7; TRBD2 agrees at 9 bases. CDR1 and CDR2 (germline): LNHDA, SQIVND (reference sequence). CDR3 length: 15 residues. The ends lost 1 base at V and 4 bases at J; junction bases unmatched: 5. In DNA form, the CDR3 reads TGTGCCAGTAGTATAGCCGATAGCGGGAGTTACGAGCAGTACTTC. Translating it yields CASSIADSGSYEQYF.

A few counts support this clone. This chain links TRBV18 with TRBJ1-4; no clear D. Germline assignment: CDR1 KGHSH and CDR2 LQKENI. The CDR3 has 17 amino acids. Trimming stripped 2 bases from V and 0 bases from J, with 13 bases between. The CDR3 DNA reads TGTGCCAGCTCACCAATGAGGAGGAAAACAACTAATGAAAAACTGTTTTTT. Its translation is CASSPMRRKTTNEKLFF. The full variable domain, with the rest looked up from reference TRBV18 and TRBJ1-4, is NAGVMQNPRHLVRRRGQEARLRCSPMKGHSHVYWYRQLPEEGLKFMVYLQKENIIDESGMPKERFSAEFPKEGPSILRIQQVVRGDSAAYFCASSPMRRKTTNEKLFFGSGTQLSVL.

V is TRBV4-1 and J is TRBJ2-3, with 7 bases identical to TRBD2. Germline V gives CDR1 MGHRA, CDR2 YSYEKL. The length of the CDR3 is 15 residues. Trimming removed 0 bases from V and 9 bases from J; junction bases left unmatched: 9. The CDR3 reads CASSQDGASGDTQYF. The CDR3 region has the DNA TGCGCCAGCAGCCAAGATGGGGCTAGCGGAGACACGCAGTATTTT.

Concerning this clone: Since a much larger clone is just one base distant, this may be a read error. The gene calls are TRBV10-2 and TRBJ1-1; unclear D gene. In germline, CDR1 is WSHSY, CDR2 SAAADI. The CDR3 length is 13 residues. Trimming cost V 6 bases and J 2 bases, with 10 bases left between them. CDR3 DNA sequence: TGCGCCAGCAGCGGAGTTATAAACACTGAAGCTTTCTTT. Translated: CASSGVINTEAFF.

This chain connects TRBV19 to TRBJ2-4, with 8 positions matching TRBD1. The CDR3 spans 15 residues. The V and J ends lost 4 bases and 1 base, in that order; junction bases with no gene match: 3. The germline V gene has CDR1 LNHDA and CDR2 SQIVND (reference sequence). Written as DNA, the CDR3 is TGTGCCAGTAGTAAGGACAGGGATGCCAAAAACATTCAGTACTTC. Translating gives CASSKDRDAKNIQYF.

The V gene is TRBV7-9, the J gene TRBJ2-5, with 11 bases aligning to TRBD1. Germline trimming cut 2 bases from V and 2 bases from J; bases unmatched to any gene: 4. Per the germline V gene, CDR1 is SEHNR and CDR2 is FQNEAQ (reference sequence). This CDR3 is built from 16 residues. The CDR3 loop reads CASSLFGTGGQETQYF. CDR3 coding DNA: TGTGCCAGCAGCTTATTCGGGACAGGGGGGCAAGAGACCCAGTACTTC.

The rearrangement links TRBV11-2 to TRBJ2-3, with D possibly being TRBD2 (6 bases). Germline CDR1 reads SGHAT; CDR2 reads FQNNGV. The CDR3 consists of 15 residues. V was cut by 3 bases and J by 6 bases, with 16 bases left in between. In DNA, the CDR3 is TGTGCCAGCAGCTTTCATCCCCCTAGCGCTGATACGCAGTATTTT. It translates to CASSFHPPSADTQYF.

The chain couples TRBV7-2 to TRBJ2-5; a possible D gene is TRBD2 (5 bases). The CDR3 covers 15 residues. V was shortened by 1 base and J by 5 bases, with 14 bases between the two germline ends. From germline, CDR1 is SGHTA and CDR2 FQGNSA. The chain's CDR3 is CASSLGSAGEETQYF. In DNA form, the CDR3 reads TGTGCCAGCAGCTTAGGGTCTGCGGGTGAGGAGACCCAGTACTTC.

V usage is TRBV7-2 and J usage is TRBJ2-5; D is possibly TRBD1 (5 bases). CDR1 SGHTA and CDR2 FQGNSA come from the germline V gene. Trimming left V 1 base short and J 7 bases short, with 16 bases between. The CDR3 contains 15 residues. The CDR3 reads CASSLGASAGATQYF. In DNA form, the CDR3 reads TGTGCCAGCAGCTTAGGAGCGAGCGCTGGGGCGACCCAGTACTTC. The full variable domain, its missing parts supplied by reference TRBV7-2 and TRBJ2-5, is GAGVSQSPSNKVTEKGKDVELRCDPISGHTALYWYRQSLGQGLEFLIYFQGNSAPDKSGLPSDRFSAERTGGSVSTLTIQRTQQEDSAVYLCASSLGASAGATQYFGPGTRLLVL.

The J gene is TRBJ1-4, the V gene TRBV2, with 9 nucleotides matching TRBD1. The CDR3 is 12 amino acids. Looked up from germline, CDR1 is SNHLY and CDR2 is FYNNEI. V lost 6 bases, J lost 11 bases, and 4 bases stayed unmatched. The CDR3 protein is CASRRTGVKLFF. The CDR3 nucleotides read TGTGCCAGCAGGAGGACAGGGGTCAAACTGTTTTTT.

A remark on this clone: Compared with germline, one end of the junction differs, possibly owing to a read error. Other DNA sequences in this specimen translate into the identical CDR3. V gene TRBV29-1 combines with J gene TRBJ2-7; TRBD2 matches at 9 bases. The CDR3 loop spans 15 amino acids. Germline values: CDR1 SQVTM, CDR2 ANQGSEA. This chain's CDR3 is CSVEDPTSGPYEQYF. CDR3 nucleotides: TGCAGCGTTGAAGACCCGACTAGCGGTCCCTATGAGCAGTACTTC.

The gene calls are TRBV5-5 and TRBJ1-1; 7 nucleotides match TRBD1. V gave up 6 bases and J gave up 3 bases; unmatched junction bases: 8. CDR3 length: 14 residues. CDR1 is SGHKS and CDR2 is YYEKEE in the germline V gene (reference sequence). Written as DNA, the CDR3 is TGTGCCAGCATCTTCCGGGACAGTTACACTGAAGCTTTCTTT. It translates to CASIFRDSYTEAFF. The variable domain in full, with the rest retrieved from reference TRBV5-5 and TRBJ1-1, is DAGVTQSPTHLIKTRGQQVTLRCSPISGHKSVSWYQQVLGQGPQFIFQYYEKEERGRGNFPDRFSARQFPNYSSELNVNALLLGDSALYLCASIFRDSYTEAFFGQGTRLTVV.

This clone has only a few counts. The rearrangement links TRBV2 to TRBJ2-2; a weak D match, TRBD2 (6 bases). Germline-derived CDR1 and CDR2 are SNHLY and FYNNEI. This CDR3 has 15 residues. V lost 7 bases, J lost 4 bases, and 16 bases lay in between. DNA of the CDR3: TGTGCCAGCATGACTTACGGGGGACGCACCGGGGAGCTGTTTTTT. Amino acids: CASMTYGGRTGELFF.

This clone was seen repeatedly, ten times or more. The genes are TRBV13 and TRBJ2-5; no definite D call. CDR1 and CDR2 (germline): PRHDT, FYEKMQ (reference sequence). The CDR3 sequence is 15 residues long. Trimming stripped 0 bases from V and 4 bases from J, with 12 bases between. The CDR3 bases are TGTGCCAGCAGCTTAGGGTCTAACCCCCTAGAGACCCAGTACTTC. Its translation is CASSLGSNPLETQYF. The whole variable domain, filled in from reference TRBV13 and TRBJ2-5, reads AAGVIQSPRHLIKEKRETATLKCYPIPRHDTVYWYQQGPGQDPQFLISFYEKMQSDKGSIPDRFSAQQFSDYHSELNMSSLELGDSALYFCASSLGSNPLETQYFGPGTRLLVL.

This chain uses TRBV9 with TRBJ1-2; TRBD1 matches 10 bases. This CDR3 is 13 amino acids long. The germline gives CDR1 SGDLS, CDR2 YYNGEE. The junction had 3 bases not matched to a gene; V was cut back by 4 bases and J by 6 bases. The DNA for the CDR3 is TGTGCCAGCAGCCGACAGGGGGCCGATGGCTACACCTTC. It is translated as CASSRQGADGYTF.

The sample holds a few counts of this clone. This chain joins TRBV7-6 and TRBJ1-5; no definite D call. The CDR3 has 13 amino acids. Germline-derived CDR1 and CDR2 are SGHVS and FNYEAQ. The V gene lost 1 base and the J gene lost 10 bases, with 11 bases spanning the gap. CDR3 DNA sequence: TGTGCCAGCAGCTTAGGGCCCCTGCTCCCCCAGCATTTT. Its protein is CASSLGPLLPQHF.

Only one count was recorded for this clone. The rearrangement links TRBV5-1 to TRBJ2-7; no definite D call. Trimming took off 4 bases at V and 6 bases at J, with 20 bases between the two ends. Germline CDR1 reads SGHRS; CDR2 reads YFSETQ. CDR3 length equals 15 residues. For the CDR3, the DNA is TGCGCCAGCAGCCCTGGGTCCGGGTCCTCCGGCGAGCAGTACTTC. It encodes CASSPGSGSSGEQYF.

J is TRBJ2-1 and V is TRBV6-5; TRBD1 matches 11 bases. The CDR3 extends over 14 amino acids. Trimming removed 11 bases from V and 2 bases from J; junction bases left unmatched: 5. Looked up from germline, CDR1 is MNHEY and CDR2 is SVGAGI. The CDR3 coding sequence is TGTGCCTGCCGGGGACAGGGGGCCTACAATGAGCAGTTCTTC. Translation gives CACRGQGAYNEQFF.

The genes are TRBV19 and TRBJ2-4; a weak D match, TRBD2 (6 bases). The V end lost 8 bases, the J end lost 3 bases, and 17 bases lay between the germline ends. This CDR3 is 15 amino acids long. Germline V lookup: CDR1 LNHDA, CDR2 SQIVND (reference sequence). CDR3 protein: CASSRTARGKNIQYF. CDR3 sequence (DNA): TGTGCCAGTTCCCGGACCGCGCGGGGCAAAAACATTCAGTACTTC.

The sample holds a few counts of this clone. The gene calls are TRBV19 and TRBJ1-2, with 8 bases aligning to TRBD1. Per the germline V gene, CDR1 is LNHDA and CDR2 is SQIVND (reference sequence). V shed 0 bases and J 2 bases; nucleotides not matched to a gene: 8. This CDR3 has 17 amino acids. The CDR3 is CASSIDGTGMKNYGYTF. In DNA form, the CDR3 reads TGTGCCAGTAGTATAGACGGGACAGGTATGAAAAACTATGGCTACACCTTC.

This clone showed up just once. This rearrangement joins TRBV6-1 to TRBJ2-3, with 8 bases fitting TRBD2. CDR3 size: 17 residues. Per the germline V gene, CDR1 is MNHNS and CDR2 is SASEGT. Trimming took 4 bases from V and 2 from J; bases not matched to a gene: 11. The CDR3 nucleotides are TGTGCCAGCAGTGCCCTCCGGGCGGGGGGCCACACAGATACGCAGTATTTT. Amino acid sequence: CASSALRAGGHTDTQYF.